A selection of T cell receptor beta chains follows, all from one sample in a study of blood T cell repertoires in COVID-19. Sequencing used immunoSEQ multiplex PCR; TCRdb keeps in-frame clones, though not all of them. The table has 180,000 or so clones, about 75% seen once. The sequenced sample consisted of peripheral blood. The receptors originated from a woman in her forties or fifties with active or convalescent COVID-19. CDR3s include the opening cysteine and the closing phenylalanine or tryptophan. Fields, in order: J gene, V gene, clone size, D gene, CDR3 protein, CDR3 DNA. The D gene is left open where the match is weak. Only part of the rows carry a size: once, few, many, or a class if the clone is expanded.

>TRBJ1-3|TRBV7-6|.|.
CASSLAASSGNTIYF
TGTGCCAGCAGCTTGGCCGCAAGCTCTGGAAACACCATATATTTT
>TRBJ1-3|TRBV10-3|.|TRBD1
CATSGQGAPGGNTIYF
TGTGCCACCTCGGGACAGGGGGCACCGGGGGGAAACACCATATATTTT
>TRBJ2-5|TRBV7-8|.|TRBD2
CASSPRSSGGLQETQYF
TGTGCCAGCAGCCCTCGGAGTAGCGGGGGCCTTCAAGAGACCCAGTACTTC
>TRBJ1-2|TRBV4-1|.|.
CASSQGAAGDSNGYTF
TGCGCCAGCAGCCAAGGAGCGGCAGGGGATAGCAATGGCTACACCTTC
>TRBJ2-7|TRBV11-2|.|.
CASSSTGPTGYEQYF
TGTGCCAGCAGCTCGACCGGGCCCACGGGGTACGAGCAGTACTTC
>TRBJ1-5|TRBV19|once|.
CASSGLLGSNQPQHF
TGTGCCAGTAGTGGTCTATTGGGCTCGAATCAGCCCCAGCATTTT
>TRBJ2-7|TRBV19|.|.
CASSNQGQVGEQYF
TGTGCCAGTAGTAACCAGGGCCAGGTCGGCGAGCAGTACTTC
>TRBJ1-2|TRBV6-5|.|TRBD1
CASRGTANYGYTF
TGTGCCAGCAGAGGGACAGCTAACTATGGCTACACCTTC
>TRBJ2-2|TRBV28|.|.
CASSKRGYTGELFF
TGTGCCAGCAGTAAGAGGGGGTACACCGGGGAGCTGTTTTTT
>TRBJ2-3|TRBV11-3|.|.
CASSLDTGTDTQYF
TGTGCCAGCAGCTTAGACACAGGGACAGATACGCAGTATTTT
>TRBJ1-1|TRBV30|.|.
CAGEQVVRNTEAFF
TGTGCCGGCGAGCAGGTCGTACGGAACACTGAAGCTTTCTTT
>TRBJ2-2|TRBV5-4|.|.
CASSSPDTGELFF
TGTGCCAGCAGCTCCCCGGACACCGGGGAGCTGTTTTTT
>TRBJ1-4|TRBV12-3/TRBV12-4|.|.
CASTGGEGEKLFF
TGTGCCAGCACCGGGGGGGAGGGTGAAAAACTGTTTTTT
>TRBJ1-3|TRBV18|.|.
CASSPPNPQTASSSGNTIYF
TGTGCCAGCTCACCACCGAATCCCCAAACAGCCTCCAGCTCTGGAAACACCATATATTTT
>TRBJ2-3|TRBV4-1|few|.
CASSQSGHLTDTQYF
TGCGCCAGCAGCCAATCGGGACACCTAACAGATACGCAGTATTTT
>TRBJ1-2|TRBV6-5|.|TRBD1
CASRPGQGANYGYTF
TGTGCCAGCAGACCCGGACAGGGGGCTAACTATGGCTACACCTTC
>TRBJ2-7|TRBV18|.|TRBD1
CASSPQGASYEQYF
TGTGCCAGCTCACCACAGGGGGCCTCCTACGAGCAGTACTTC
>TRBJ1-5|TRBV3-1/TRBV3-2|.|.
CASSQEALAGGNQPQHF
TGTGCCAGCAGCCAAGAGGCCCTAGCAGGAGGCAATCAGCCCCAGCATTTT
>TRBJ1-5|TRBV30|.|TRBD1
CAWRPRQGPGQPQHF
TGTGCCTGGAGACCCAGACAGGGGCCGGGGCAGCCCCAGCATTTT
>TRBJ2-6|TRBV4-3|.|TRBD2
CASSPGGGAGANVLTF
TGCGCCAGCAGCCCGGGGGGGGGCGCTGGGGCCAACGTCCTGACTTTC
>TRBJ1-5|TRBV19|.|TRBD1
CASSSRQGRSNSNQPQHF
TGTGCCAGTAGTTCTCGACAGGGCAGGAGTAATAGCAATCAGCCCCAGCATTTT
>TRBJ1-2|TRBV9|.|.
CASSVGAGEGYGYTF
TGTGCCAGCAGCGTAGGGGCAGGGGAGGGCTATGGCTACACCTTC
>TRBJ1-5|TRBV30|.|TRBD1
CAWSAGGHSNQPQHF
TGTGCCTGGAGTGCAGGGGGACATAGCAATCAGCCCCAGCATTTT
>TRBJ2-5|TRBV11-3|.|.
CASSLGTAGETQYF
TGTGCCAGCAGCTTAGGGACAGCCGGGGAGACCCAGTACTTC
>TRBJ2-1|TRBV14|.|TRBD2
CASSQDKVNSGVYNEQFF
TGTGCCAGCAGCCAAGATAAGGTGAATAGCGGGGTATACAATGAGCAGTTCTTC
>TRBJ2-7|TRBV29-1|.|TRBD2
CSVEGPAGDSYEQYF
TGCAGCGTTGAGGGGCCAGCGGGAGACTCCTACGAGCAGTACTTC
>TRBJ1-5|TRBV27|.|.
CASSKYGNQPQHF
TGTGCCAGCTCCAAATACGGGAATCAGCCCCAGCATTTT
>TRBJ1-5|TRBV2|.|.
CASSERPLYSNQPQHF
TGTGCCAGCAGTGAGCGTCCCCTCTATAGCAATCAGCCCCAGCATTTT
>TRBJ2-2|TRBV24-1|.|.
CATSDPTVNTGELFF
TGTGCCACCAGTGATCCAACAGTGAACACCGGGGAGCTGTTTTTT
>TRBJ2-6|TRBV19|.|.
CASSIPLSLSGANVLTF
TGTGCCAGTAGTATCCCCCTTTCCCTGTCTGGGGCCAACGTCCTGACTTTC
>TRBJ1-3|TRBV7-9|.|TRBD1
CASSGTGGLRGNTIYF
TGTGCCAGCAGCGGCACAGGGGGATTACGGGGAAACACCATATATTTT
>TRBJ2-3|TRBV9|.|.
CASSVERQPTDTQYF
TGTGCCAGCAGCGTAGAGAGGCAGCCCACAGATACGCAGTATTTT
>TRBJ1-1|TRBV28|.|.
CASSFGTTEAFF
TGTGCCAGCAGTTTCGGGACAACAGAAGCTTTCTTT
>TRBJ2-7|TRBV15|.|TRBD1
CATSRDRSYEQYF
TGTGCCACCAGCAGGGACAGGTCCTACGAGCAGTACTTC
>TRBJ1-5|TRBV10-3|few|TRBD1
CAISESDRGNQPQHF
TGTGCCATCAGTGAGTCGGACAGGGGCAATCAGCCCCAGCATTTT
>TRBJ2-1|TRBV11-3|.|TRBD1
CASSPRQGIYNEQFF
TGTGCCAGCAGCCCGCGACAGGGGATCTACAATGAGCAGTTCTTC
>TRBJ2-1|TRBV7-2|.|TRBD2
CASSLSLTGGANEQFF
TGTGCCAGCAGCTTATCCTTGACGGGAGGGGCCAATGAGCAGTTCTTC
>TRBJ1-1|TRBV29-1|.|.
CSVPQIGQIQPFF
TGCAGCGTCCCCCAGATTGGACAGATCCAACCTTTCTTT
>TRBJ1-4|TRBV4-3|once|.
CASSQDWGGRGATNEKLFF
TGCGCCAGCAGCCAAGATTGGGGTGGCCGGGGGGCAACTAATGAAAAACTGTTTTTT
>TRBJ2-5|TRBV6-2/TRBV6-3|.|TRBD1
CASSYSAEGQGRETQYF
TGTGCCAGCAGTTACTCGGCCGAGGGACAGGGGAGAGAGACCCAGTACTTC
>TRBJ2-5|TRBV9|.|.
CASSVGGLGALETQYF
TGTGCCAGCAGCGTAGGAGGGCTGGGGGCCTTAGAGACCCAGTACTTC
>TRBJ2-7|TRBV18|.|TRBD1
CASADRGHSYEQYF
TGTGCCAGCGCAGACAGGGGGCACTCCTACGAGCAGTACTTC
>TRBJ2-7|TRBV5-1|.|.
CASSFGGPYEQYF
TGCGCCAGCAGCTTCGGGGGTCCCTACGAGCAGTACTTC
>TRBJ1-6|TRBV10-3|once|.
CAVGSAVNSPLHF
TGTGCCGTCGGGTCGGCAGTAAATTCACCCCTCCACTTT
>TRBJ2-6|TRBV19|.|.
CASSPGAYVSGANVLTF
TGTGCCAGTAGTCCAGGGGCGTACGTCTCTGGGGCCAACGTCCTGACTTTC
>TRBJ1-1|TRBV6-6|.|TRBD1
CASSRPAPGQGSTEAFF
TGTGCCAGCAGCCGACCAGCCCCGGGACAGGGGTCCACTGAAGCTTTCTTT
>TRBJ1-4|TRBV9|.|.
CASSALGGNNEKLFF
TGTGCCAGCAGCGCCCTGGGGGGAAATAATGAAAAACTGTTTTTT
>TRBJ1-3|TRBV30|.|.
CAWSVLMGSSGNTIYF
TGTGCCTGGAGTGTACTCATGGGGAGCTCTGGAAACACCATATATTTT
>TRBJ1-5|TRBV19|.|.
CASTPLLAGNQPQHF
TGTGCCAGTACTCCCCTATTGGCGGGCAATCAGCCCCAGCATTTT